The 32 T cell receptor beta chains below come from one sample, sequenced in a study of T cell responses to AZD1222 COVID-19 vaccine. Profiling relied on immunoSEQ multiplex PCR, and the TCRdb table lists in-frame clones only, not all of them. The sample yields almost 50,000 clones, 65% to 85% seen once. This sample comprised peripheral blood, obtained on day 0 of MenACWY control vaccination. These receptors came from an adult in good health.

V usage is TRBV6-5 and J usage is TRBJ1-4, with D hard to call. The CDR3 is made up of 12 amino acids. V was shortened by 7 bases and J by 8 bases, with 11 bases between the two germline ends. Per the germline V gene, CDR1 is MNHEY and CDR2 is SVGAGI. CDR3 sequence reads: CASNRGGEKLFF. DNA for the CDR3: TGTGCCAGCAACCGAGGCGGCGAAAAACTGTTTTTT.

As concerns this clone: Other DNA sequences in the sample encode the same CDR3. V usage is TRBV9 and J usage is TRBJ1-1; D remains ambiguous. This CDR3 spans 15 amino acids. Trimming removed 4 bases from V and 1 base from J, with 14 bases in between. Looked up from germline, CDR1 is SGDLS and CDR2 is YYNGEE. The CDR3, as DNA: TGTGCCAGCAGCCCCGGAACGCTGGGGAACACTGAAGCTTTCTTT. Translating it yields CASSPGTLGNTEAFF. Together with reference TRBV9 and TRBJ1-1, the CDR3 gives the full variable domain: DSGVTQTPKHLITATGQRVTLRCSPRSGDLSVYWYQQSLDQGLQFLIQYYNGEERAKGNILERFSAQQFPDLHSELNLSSLELGDSALYFCASSPGTLGNTEAFFGQGTRLTVV.

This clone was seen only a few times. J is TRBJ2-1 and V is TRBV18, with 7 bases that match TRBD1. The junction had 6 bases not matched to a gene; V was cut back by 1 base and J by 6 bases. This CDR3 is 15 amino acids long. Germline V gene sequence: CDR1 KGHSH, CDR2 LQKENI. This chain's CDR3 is CASSPQFAGGNEQFF. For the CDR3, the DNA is TGTGCCAGCTCACCACAATTTGCAGGGGGCAATGAGCAGTTCTTC. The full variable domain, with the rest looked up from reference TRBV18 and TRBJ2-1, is NAGVMQNPRHLVRRRGQEARLRCSPMKGHSHVYWYRQLPEEGLKFMVYLQKENIIDESGMPKERFSAEFPKEGPSILRIQQVVRGDSAAYFCASSPQFAGGNEQFFGPGTRLTVL.

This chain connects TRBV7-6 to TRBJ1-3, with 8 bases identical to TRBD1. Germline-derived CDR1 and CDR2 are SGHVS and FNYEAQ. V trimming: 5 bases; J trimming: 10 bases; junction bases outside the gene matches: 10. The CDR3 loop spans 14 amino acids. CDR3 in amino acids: CASSGQGTPRTIYF. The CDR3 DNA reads TGTGCCAGCAGCGGACAGGGAACCCCTAGGACCATATATTTT.

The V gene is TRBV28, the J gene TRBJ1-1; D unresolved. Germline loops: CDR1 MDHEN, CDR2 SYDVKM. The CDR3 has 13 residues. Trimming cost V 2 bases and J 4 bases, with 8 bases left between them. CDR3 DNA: TGTGCCAGCAGTTTAGAGGTAACCACTGAAGCTTTCTTT. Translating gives CASSLEVTTEAFF. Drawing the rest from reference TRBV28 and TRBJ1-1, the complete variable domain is DVKVTQSSRYLVKRTGEKVFLECVQDMDHENMFWYRQDPGLGLRLIYFSYDVKMKEKGDIPEGYSVSREKKERFSLILESASTNQTSMYLCASSLEVTTEAFFGQGTRLTVV.

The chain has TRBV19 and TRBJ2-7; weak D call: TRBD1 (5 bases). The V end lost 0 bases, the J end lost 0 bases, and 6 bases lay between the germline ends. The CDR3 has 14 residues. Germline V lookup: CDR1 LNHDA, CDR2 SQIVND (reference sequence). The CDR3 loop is CASSIDDSSYEQYF. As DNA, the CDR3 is TGTGCCAGTAGTATAGACGACAGCTCCTACGAGCAGTACTTC.

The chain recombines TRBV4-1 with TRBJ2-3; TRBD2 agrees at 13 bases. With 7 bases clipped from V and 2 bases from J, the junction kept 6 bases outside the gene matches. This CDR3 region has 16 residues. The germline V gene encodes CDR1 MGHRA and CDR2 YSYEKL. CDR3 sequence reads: CASTATSGGHTDTQYF. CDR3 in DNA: TGCGCCAGCACCGCGACTAGCGGGGGGCACACAGATACGCAGTATTTT.

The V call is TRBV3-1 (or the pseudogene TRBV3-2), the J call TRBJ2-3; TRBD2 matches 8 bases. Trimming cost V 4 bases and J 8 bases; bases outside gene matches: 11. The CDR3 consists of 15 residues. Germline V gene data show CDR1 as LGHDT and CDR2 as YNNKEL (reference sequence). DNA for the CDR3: TGTGCCAGCAGCCCGCTAGGGACTAGTGCAGGTACGCAGTATTTT. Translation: CASSPLGTSAGTQYF.

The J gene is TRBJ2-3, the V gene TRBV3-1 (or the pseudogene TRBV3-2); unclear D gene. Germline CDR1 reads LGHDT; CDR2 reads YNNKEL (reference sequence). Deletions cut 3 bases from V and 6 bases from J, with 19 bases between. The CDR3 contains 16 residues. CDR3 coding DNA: TGTGCCAGCAGCCATTCCTCCTTCTCGGGTCCGGATACGCAGTATTTT. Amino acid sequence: CASSHSSFSGPDTQYF.

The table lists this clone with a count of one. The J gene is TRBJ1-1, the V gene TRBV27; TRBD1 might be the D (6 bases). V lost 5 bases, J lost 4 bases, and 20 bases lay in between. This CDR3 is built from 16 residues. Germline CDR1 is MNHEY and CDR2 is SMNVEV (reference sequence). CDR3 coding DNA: TGTGCCAGCAGTCTCTCTCCGCAGGGGAGAAGCACTGAAGCTTTCTTT. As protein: CASSLSPQGRSTEAFF.

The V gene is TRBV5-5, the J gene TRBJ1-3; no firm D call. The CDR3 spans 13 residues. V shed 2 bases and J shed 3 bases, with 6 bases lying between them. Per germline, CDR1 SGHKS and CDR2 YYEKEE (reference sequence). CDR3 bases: TGTGCCAGCAGCTTCCAAAGTGGAAACACCATATATTTT. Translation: CASSFQSGNTIYF.

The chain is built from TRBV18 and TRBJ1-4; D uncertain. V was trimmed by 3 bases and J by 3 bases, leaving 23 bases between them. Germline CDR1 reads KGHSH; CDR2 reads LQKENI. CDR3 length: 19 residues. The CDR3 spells CASSPVSRISDPSNEKLFF. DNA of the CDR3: TGTGCCAGCTCACCGGTTTCACGGATCTCCGATCCTTCTAATGAAAAACTGTTTTTT.

CDR3 region: CAWSVPPGDEQYV. The DNA for the CDR3 is TGTGCCTGGAGTGTACCCCCTGGCGACGAGCAGTACGTC. The rearrangement uses TRBV30 and TRBJ2-7; no reliable D call. Germline V gene data show CDR1 as GTSNPN and CDR2 as SVGIG (reference sequence). This CDR3 contains 13 residues. With 0 bases removed from V and 5 bases from J, the gap between germline ends came to 11 bases.

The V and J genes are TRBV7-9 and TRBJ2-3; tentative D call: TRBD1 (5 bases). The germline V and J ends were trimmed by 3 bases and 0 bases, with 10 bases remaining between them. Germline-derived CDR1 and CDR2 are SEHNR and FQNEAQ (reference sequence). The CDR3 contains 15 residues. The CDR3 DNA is TGTGCCAGCAGCTTTAGGGGTCCTAGCACAGATACGCAGTATTTT. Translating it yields CASSFRGPSTDTQYF.

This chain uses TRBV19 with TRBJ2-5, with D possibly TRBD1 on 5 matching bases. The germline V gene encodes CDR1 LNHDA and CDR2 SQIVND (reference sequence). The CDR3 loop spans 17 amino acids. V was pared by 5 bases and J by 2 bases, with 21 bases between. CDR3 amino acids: CASSLLRSRGGQETQYF. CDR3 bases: TGTGCCAGTAGTCTACTTCGGTCAAGGGGCGGACAAGAGACCCAGTACTTC.

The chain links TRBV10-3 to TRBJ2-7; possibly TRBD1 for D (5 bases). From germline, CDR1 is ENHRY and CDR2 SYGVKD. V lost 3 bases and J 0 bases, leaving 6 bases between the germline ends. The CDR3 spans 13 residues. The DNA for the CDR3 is TGTGCCATCAGTGAAGGGGACTCCTACGAGCAGTACTTC. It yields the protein CAISEGDSYEQYF.

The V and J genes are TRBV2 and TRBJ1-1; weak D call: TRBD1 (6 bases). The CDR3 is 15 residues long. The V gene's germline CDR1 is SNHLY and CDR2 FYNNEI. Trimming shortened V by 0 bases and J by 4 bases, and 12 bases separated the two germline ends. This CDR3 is CASSEARRGGTEAFF. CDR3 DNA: TGTGCCAGCAGTGAAGCGCGCAGGGGAGGCACTGAAGCTTTCTTT.

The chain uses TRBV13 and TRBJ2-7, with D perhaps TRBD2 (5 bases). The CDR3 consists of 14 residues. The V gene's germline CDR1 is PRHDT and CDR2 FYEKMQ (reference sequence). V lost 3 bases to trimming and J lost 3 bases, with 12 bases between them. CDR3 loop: CASSFVGSVYEQYF. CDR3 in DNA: TGTGCCAGCAGCTTCGTGGGGAGCGTCTACGAGCAGTACTTC.

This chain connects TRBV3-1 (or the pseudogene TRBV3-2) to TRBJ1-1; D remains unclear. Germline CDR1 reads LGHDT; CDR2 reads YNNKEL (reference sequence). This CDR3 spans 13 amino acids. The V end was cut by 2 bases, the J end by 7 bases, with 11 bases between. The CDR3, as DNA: TGTGCCAGCAGCCAAAAACCCGCCCTTGAAGCTTTCTTT. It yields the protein CASSQKPALEAFF.

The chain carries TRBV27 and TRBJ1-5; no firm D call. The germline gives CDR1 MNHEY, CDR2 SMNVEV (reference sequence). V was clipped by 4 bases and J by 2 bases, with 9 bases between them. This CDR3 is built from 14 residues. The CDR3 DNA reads TGTGCCAGCAGTTCTCGACTGGGCAATCAGCCCCAGCATTTT. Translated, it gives CASSSRLGNQPQHF.

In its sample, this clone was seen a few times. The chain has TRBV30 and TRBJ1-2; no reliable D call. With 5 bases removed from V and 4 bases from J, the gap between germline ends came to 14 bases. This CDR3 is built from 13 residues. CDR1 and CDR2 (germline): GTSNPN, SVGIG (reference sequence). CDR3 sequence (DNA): TGTGCCTGGGCAGATAGAGCTCTCTATGGCTACACCTTC. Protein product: CAWADRALYGYTF. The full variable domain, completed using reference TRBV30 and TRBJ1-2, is SQTIHQWPATLVQPVGSPLSLECTVEGTSNPNLYWYRQAAGRGLQLLFYSVGIGQISSEVPQNLSASRPQDRQFILSSKKLLLSDSGFYLCAWADRALYGYTFGSGTRLTVV.

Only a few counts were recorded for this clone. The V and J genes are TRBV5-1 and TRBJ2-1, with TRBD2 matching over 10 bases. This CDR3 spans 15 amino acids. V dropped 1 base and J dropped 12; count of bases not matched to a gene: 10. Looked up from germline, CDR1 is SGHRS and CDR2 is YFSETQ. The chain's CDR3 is CASSLTLAGPPAQFF. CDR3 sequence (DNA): TGCGCCAGCAGCTTGACACTAGCGGGGCCCCCGGCGCAGTTCTTC.

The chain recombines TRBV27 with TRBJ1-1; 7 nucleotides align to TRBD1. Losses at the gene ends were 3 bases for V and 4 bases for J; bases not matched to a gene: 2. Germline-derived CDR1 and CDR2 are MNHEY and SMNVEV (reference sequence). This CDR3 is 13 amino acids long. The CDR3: CASSFTGATEAFF. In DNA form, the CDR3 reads TGTGCCAGCAGTTTCACAGGGGCCACTGAAGCTTTCTTT.

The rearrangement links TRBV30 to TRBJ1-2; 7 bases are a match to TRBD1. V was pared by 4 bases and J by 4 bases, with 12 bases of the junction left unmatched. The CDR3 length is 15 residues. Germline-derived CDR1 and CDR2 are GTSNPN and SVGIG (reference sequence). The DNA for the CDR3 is TGTGCCTGGACCGAGGGGCCAGGGGGAAGCTATGGCTACACCTTC. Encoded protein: CAWTEGPGGSYGYTF.

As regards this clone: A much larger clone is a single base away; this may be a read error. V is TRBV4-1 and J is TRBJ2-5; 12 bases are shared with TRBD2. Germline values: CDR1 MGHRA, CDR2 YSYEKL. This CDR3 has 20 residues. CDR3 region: CATSRQAPSGRVVPQETQYF. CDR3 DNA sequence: TGCGCCACCAGCCGCCAGGCCCCTAGCGGGAGGGTCGTACCACAAGAGACCCAGTACTTC.

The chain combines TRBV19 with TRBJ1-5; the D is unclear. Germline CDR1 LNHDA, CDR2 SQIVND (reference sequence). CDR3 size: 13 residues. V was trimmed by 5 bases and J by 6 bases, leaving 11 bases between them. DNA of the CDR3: TGTGCCAGTAGTGCAGCCACAGTTCAGCCCCAGCATTTT. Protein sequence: CASSAATVQPQHF.

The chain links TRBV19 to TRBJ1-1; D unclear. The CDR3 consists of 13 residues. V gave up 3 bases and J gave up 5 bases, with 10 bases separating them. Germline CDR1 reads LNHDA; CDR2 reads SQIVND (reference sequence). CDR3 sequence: CASSIIAGTEAFF. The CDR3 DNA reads TGTGCCAGTAGTATCATTGCAGGTACTGAAGCTTTCTTT.

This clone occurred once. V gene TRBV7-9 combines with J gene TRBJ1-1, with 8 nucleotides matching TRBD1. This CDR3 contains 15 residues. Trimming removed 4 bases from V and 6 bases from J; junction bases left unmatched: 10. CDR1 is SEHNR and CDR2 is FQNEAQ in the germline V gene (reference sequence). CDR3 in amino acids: CASSYPGQGASEAFF. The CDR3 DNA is TGTGCCAGCAGCTATCCAGGACAGGGAGCTTCTGAAGCTTTCTTT.

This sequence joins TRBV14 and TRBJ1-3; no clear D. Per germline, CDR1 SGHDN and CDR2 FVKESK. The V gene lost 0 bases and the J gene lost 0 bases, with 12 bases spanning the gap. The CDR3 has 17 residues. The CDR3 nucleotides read TGTGCCAGCAGCCAAGATCGGGGAGCGACCTCTGGAAACACCATATATTTT. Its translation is CASSQDRGATSGNTIYF.

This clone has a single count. DNA for the CDR3: TGTGCCAGCAGCCCGTGGGGGACAGGGGGAACCTACGAGCAGTACTTC. It is translated as CASSPWGTGGTYEQYF. The genes are TRBV9 and TRBJ2-7, with 11 nucleotides matching TRBD1. Unmatched junction bases numbered 8, after V lost 4 bases and J lost 2 bases. This CDR3 region has 16 residues. The germline gives CDR1 SGDLS, CDR2 YYNGEE.

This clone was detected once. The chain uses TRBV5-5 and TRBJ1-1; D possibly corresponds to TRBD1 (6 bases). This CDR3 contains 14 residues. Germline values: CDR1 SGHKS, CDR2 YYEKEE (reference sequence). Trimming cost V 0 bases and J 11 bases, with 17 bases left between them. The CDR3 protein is CASSLDSGQMKAFF. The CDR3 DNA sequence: TGTGCCAGCAGCTTGGACAGCGGACAGATGAAGGCTTTCTTT.

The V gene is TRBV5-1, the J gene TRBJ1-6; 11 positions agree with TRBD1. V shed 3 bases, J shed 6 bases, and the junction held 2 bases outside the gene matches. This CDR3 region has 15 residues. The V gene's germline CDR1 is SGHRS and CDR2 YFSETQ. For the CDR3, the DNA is TGCGCCAGCAGCTCCGGACAGGGGGCTAATTCACCCCTCCACTTT. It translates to CASSSGQGANSPLHF.